The 9 T cell receptor beta chains presented below share a single source sample, sequenced in a study of beta chain features in type 1 diabetes. Study-level findings and limits: Among all four CD4+ subsets, Type 1 diabetes patients had TCRB CDR3s that were moderately but significantly shorter.

Antigens of these TCRs are unknown. Sequencing targeted expressed TCRB transcripts, as all isolated RNA had been reverse transcribed. The repertoire was sequenced with immunoSEQ multiplex PCR; TCRdb's copy has only in-frame clones and lacks some. The sample lists approximately 360,000 clones; 10% to 15% were seen once. The sequencing input was naive CD4+ T cells from blood. The source is a woman between 18 and 29 years old with type 1 diabetes.

The rearrangement links TRBV7-2 to TRBJ2-7; 7 positions match TRBD1. This CDR3 comprises 14 residues. Trimming took 1 base from V and 6 from J; bases not matched to a gene: 6. Germline CDR1 is SGHTA and CDR2 is FQGNSA. In DNA form, the CDR3 reads TGTGCCAGCAGCTTAGGACAGGGTGGGCTCGAGCAGTACTTC. Translation: CASSLGQGGLEQYF.

V usage is TRBV18 and J usage is TRBJ1-2; D is possibly TRBD1 (6 bases). CDR1 and CDR2 (germline): KGHSH, LQKENI. Trimming took off 4 bases at V and 2 bases at J, with 14 bases between the two ends. The CDR3 spans 15 residues. The CDR3 spells CASSRTDSWNYGYTF. The CDR3 DNA reads as TGTGCCAGCTCACGGACGGACAGTTGGAACTATGGCTACACCTTC.

The chain links TRBV12-5 to TRBJ1-6; perhaps TRBD1 as D (6 bases). The CDR3 consists of 13 residues. V lost 1 base to trimming and J lost 9 bases, with 7 bases between them. Germline V gives CDR1 LGHNT, CDR2 FRNRAP. The DNA for the CDR3 is TGTGCTAGTGGTTTGGCCAGGGGTTCACCCCTCCACTTT. Translation: CASGLARGSPLHF.

The chain uses TRBV11-2 and TRBJ2-3, with TRBD2 as a possible D gene (5 bases). Germline V gene sequence: CDR1 SGHAT, CDR2 FQNNGV. V lost 5 bases and J lost 6, with 24 bases in between. The CDR3 spans 17 residues. CDR3 coding DNA: TGTGCCAGCAGCCCCACGTCGGGCCATCCCCGCGGGGATACGCAGTATTTT. This codes for CASSPTSGHPRGDTQYF.

The CDR3 DNA follows: TGTGCCAGCAGCCTTCGAGATACGCAGTATTTT. This encodes CASSLRDTQYF. The chain combines TRBV6-5 with TRBJ2-3; no reliable D call. In germline, CDR1 is MNHEY, CDR2 SVGAGI. V lost 6 bases, J lost 5 bases, and 6 bases lay in between. The CDR3 is 11 amino acids.

As regards this clone: Other nucleotide sequences in the sample specify the same CDR3. The V gene is TRBV30, the J gene TRBJ2-3; D is unresolved. V lost 1 base, J lost 6 bases, and 5 bases lay in between. This CDR3 has 11 amino acids. Germline assignment: CDR1 GTSNPN and CDR2 SVGIG (reference sequence). CDR3 in amino acids: CAWSGADTQYF. For the CDR3, the DNA is TGTGCCTGGAGTGGCGCCGATACGCAGTATTTT.

The J gene is TRBJ2-3, the V gene TRBV7-9; 8 positions match TRBD2. CDR1 is SEHNR, CDR2 FQNEAQ, per germline (reference sequence). J lost 4 bases, V lost 5 bases, and 11 bases had no gene match. The CDR3 is 16 residues long. CDR3 nucleotide sequence: TGTGCCAGCAGCCCAAAAAGACTAGCGAGGGCAGATACGCAGTATTTT. It translates to CASSPKRLARADTQYF.

The sample holds a few counts of this clone. The chain recombines TRBV29-1 with TRBJ1-2; D may be TRBD1 (6 bases). Germline V gene lookup returns CDR1 SQVTM and CDR2 ANQGSEA. Trimming removed 6 bases from V and 2 bases from J, with 13 bases in between. The length of the CDR3 is 13 residues. The CDR3: CSVSYRVNYGYTF. CDR3 bases: TGCAGCGTCTCTTACAGGGTCAACTATGGCTACACCTTC.

This clone was found a few times. The rearrangement uses TRBV29-1 and TRBJ1-1; 8 bases fit TRBD1. V lost 4 bases to trimming and J lost 3 bases; unmatched junction nucleotides: 7. The V gene's germline CDR1 is SQVTM and CDR2 ANQGSEA. The CDR3 has 14 residues. The DNA of the CDR3 is TGCAGCGTTGTCCGGACAGGGAGGCACACTGAAGCTTTCTTT. Translation: CSVVRTGRHTEAFF.